This entry lists 13 T cell receptor beta chains sequenced from one sample in a study of cytomegalovirus exposure and HLA in healthy donors. Vbeta (60) and Jbeta (13) primers were used in the PCR. The method was immunoSEQ multiplex PCR; TCRdb's version includes in-frame clones alone and lacks a portion of them. The sample has roughly 120,000 clones; 9.5% are singletons. The sequenced material came from PBMCs. These receptor sequences come from a man in his thirties or forties in good health and CMV-seronegative.

This chain connects TRBV4-1 to TRBJ2-1; 7 positions agree with TRBD2. The CDR3 spans 15 residues. V lost 1 base, J lost 8 bases, and 8 bases stayed unmatched. Per the germline V gene, CDR1 is MGHRA and CDR2 is YSYEKL. The CDR3 spells CASSQGGSNGDEQFF. The CDR3 nucleotides read TGCGCCAGCAGCCAAGGCGGGAGTAACGGGGATGAGCAGTTCTTC.

V and J are TRBV27 and TRBJ1-2; weak D call: TRBD1 (5 bases). This CDR3 is built from 14 residues. The germline V gene has CDR1 MNHEY and CDR2 SMNVEV (reference sequence). V was cut by 4 bases and J by 0 bases, with 9 bases left in between. The CDR3 DNA reads TGTGCCAGCAGTTACGCAGGGACTAACTATGGCTACACCTTC. Translated, it gives CASSYAGTNYGYTF.

This clone was seen only a few times. The CDR3 sequence: CASSLNPAGGSDTQYF. The DNA for the CDR3 is TGCGCCAGCAGCTTGAATCCAGCGGGAGGTTCAGATACGCAGTATTTT. The chain recombines TRBV5-1 with TRBJ2-3, with 9 bases that match TRBD2. Germline CDR1 reads SGHRS; CDR2 reads YFSETQ. This CDR3 is built from 16 residues. V shed 1 base, J shed 4 bases, and the junction held 7 bases outside the gene matches.

This chain connects TRBV6-5 to TRBJ2-5, with 7 bases matching TRBD1. The closer fit of TRBJ2-7 to the DNA end suggests the J call may be wrong. The CDR3 is 15 amino acids. Germline assignment: CDR1 MNHEY and CDR2 SVGAGI. The CDR3: CASSYTRDSGYEQYF. CDR3 nucleotides: TGTGCCAGCAGTTACACCCGGGACAGCGGCTACGAGCAGTACTTC.

The table lists this clone with a few counts. One junction end disagrees with the germline gene, perhaps due to a read error. CDR3 sequence reads: CASRYREEIGTDTQYF. CDR3 bases: TGTGCCAGCCGTTACAGGGAGGAGATTGGCACAGATACGCAGTATTTT. The chain recombines TRBV6-5 with TRBJ2-3; the D gene could be TRBD1 or TRBD2 (6 bases each). Germline V gene lookup returns CDR1 MNHEY and CDR2 SVGAGI. This CDR3 has 16 residues.

The chain employs TRBV5-1 and TRBJ2-3; 7 positions match TRBD1. J was trimmed by 2 bases and V by 4 bases; bases with no gene match: 10. This CDR3 contains 16 residues. CDR1 SGHRS and CDR2 YFSETQ come from the germline V gene. CDR3 sequence reads: CASSIGTARYTDTQYF. CDR3 DNA: TGCGCCAGCAGCATTGGGACAGCCAGATACACAGATACGCAGTATTTT.

This rearrangement joins TRBV29-1 to TRBJ2-5; the D gene is possibly TRBD2 (6 bases). Trimming cost V 0 bases and J 13 bases, with 21 bases left between them. CDR3 length equals 14 residues. The germline CDR1 and CDR2 sequences are SQVTM and ANQGSEA. The CDR3 DNA sequence: TGCAGCGTTGAAGATTTTATAGGGCGGGACCATAGGTACTTC. It yields the protein CSVEDFIGRDHRYF.

A few counts support this clone. The V gene is TRBV27, the J gene TRBJ1-2; 7 nucleotides match TRBD1. Germline CDR1 reads MNHEY; CDR2 reads SMNVEV (reference sequence). The CDR3 length is 15 residues. V shed 5 bases and J 4 bases; nucleotides not matched to a gene: 10. CDR3 bases: TGTGCCAGCAGTACCGATAGACAGGGCGTCTATGGCTACACCTTC. Translating it yields CASSTDRQGVYGYTF.

This clone has only a few counts. The rearrangement joins TRBV7-8 to TRBJ1-2, with TRBD1 matching 11 bases. CDR1 SGHVS and CDR2 FQNEAQ come from the germline V gene. V lost 5 bases to trimming and J lost 4 bases; unmatched junction nucleotides: 6. The CDR3 is 15 amino acids. The CDR3 region is CASSKGQGVAYGYTF. CDR3 coding DNA: TGTGCCAGCAGCAAGGGACAGGGGGTAGCCTATGGCTACACCTTC.

The chain links TRBV6-4 to TRBJ1-2, with a weak D call TRBD1 (6 bases). CDR3 length: 12 amino acids. V lost 3 bases, J lost 8 bases, and 10 bases lay in between. Per germline, CDR1 MRHNA and CDR2 SNTAGT. CDR3 in DNA: TGTGCCAGCAGTGAACAGGGTGGAGGCTACACCTTC. It specifies CASSEQGGGYTF.

A few counts support this clone. This chain connects TRBV2 to TRBJ1-1; TRBD1 is a possible D gene (5 bases). The V gene lost 4 bases and the J gene lost 0 bases, with 9 bases spanning the gap. This CDR3 is built from 14 residues. In germline, CDR1 is SNHLY, CDR2 FYNNEI. Written as DNA, the CDR3 is TGTGCCAGCAGTGTACGGGGGGTGAACACTGAAGCTTTCTTT. Encoded protein: CASSVRGVNTEAFF.

This clone was seen only a few times. CDR3 region: CASSRTGGQTPLHF. DNA for the CDR3: TGTGCCAGCAGCCGAACAGGGGGCCAAACACCCCTCCACTTT. The rearrangement joins TRBV7-2 to TRBJ1-6; TRBD1 aligns across 9 bases. The CDR3 has 14 amino acids. Germline CDR1 SGHTA, CDR2 FQGNSA. V was clipped by 5 bases and J by 11 bases; unmatched bases: 7.

The chain recombines TRBV6-6 with TRBJ1-2, with 12 nucleotides matching TRBD1. Germline assignment: CDR1 MNHNY and CDR2 SVGAGI (reference sequence). The V gene end was trimmed by 6 bases and the J gene end by 6 bases; junction bases not matched to a gene: 11. The CDR3 totals 16 residues. CDR3 residues: CASSRGDRGLRDGYTF. The CDR3 nucleotides read TGTGCCAGCAGCCGGGGGGACAGGGGGCTTAGGGATGGCTACACCTTC.